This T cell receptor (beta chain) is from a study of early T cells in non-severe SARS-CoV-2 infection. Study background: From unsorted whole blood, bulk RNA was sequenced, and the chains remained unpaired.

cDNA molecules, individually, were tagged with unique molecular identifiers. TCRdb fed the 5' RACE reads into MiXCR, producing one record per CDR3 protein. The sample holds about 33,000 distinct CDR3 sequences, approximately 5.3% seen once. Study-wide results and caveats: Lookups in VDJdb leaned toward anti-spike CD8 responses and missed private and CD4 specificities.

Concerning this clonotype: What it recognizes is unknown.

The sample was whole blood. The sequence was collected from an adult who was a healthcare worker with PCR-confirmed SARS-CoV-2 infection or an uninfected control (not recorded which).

For the CDR3, the DNA is TGTGCCAGCAGGAGACTAGAACTCCCAGAGACCCAGTACTTC. Amino acids: CASRRLELPETQYF. This rearrangement joins TRBV5-4 to TRBJ2-5, with a possible D match to TRBD2 (6 bases). V was trimmed by 5 bases and J by 4 bases, leaving 15 bases between them. Germline loops: CDR1 SGHNT, CDR2 YYREEE (reference sequence). This CDR3 region has 14 residues.